Each of the 12 T cell receptor beta chains below was sequenced from the same sample in a study of blood T cell repertoires in COVID-19. Only in-frame clones appear in the TCRdb table, and some are missing; sequencing was by immunoSEQ multiplex PCR. The table records some 670,000 clones, 85% to 90% of them present only once. The sample comprised peripheral blood. The receptors stem from a woman under 30 with acute or convalescent COVID-19.

The chain has TRBV4-3 and TRBJ1-2, with a weak D call TRBD1 (5 bases). V was clipped by 0 bases and J by 5 bases, with 10 bases between them. CDR3 length equals 14 residues. Germline assignment: CDR1 LGHNA and CDR2 YSLEER. The DNA for the CDR3 is TGCGCCAGCAGCCAAGATCCGGGGGGATATGGCTACACCTTC. It yields the protein CASSQDPGGYGYTF.

CDR3 loop: CATSDPGTGGPGELFF. The CDR3 nucleotides read TGTGCCACCAGTGACCCCGGGACAGGGGGGCCCGGGGAGCTGTTTTTT. V is TRBV24-1 and J is TRBJ2-2; 11 bases fit TRBD1. The J segment lost 6 bases and the V segment lost 4 bases, leaving 6 bases of the junction unmatched. The CDR3 covers 16 residues. The germline gives CDR1 KGHDR, CDR2 SFDVKD.

This chain uses TRBV5-5 with TRBJ2-7, with TRBD1 as a possible D gene (5 bases). Germline values: CDR1 SGHKS, CDR2 YYEKEE (reference sequence). Trimming removed 0 bases from V and 2 bases from J, with 9 bases in between. The CDR3 extends over 14 amino acids. DNA of the CDR3: TGTGCCAGCAGCTTGGGGCAGGGCCCCTACGAGCAGTACTTC. This encodes CASSLGQGPYEQYF.

The chain employs TRBV28 and TRBJ2-3, with a tentative D call TRBD2 (7 bases). Trimming took 5 bases from V and 2 from J, leaving 14 bases between them. The germline CDR1 and CDR2 sequences are MDHEN and SYDVKM. The CDR3 spans 15 residues. The CDR3 bases are TGTGCCAGCAGTGTCGGGGGGCCTAACACAGATACGCAGTATTTT. Protein sequence: CASSVGGPNTDTQYF.

The rearrangement uses TRBV27 and TRBJ2-7; 7 nucleotides match TRBD2. Germline V gene sequence: CDR1 MNHEY, CDR2 SMNVEV (reference sequence). The V gene end was trimmed by 3 bases and the J gene end by 0 bases; junction bases not matched to a gene: 8. The CDR3 has 16 residues. The CDR3 is CASSLKRGPRSYEQYF. For the CDR3, the DNA is TGTGCCAGCAGTTTGAAGCGGGGTCCCCGCTCCTACGAGCAGTACTTC.

This clone came up once. The genes are TRBV5-5 and TRBJ2-7; 12 bases align to TRBD2. The CDR3 has 17 residues. With V trimmed by 1 base and J by 0 bases, 5 bases remained unmatched. The germline gives CDR1 SGHKS, CDR2 YYEKEE (reference sequence). CDR3 loop: CASSLLLAGGSSYEQYF. The CDR3 coding sequence is TGTGCCAGCAGCTTGCTACTAGCGGGGGGAAGCTCCTACGAGCAGTACTTC.

This clone has a handful of counts. This rearrangement joins TRBV6-5 to TRBJ1-2, with D unclear. The V gene lost 5 bases and the J gene lost 4 bases, with 14 bases spanning the gap. The germline gives CDR1 MNHEY, CDR2 SVGAGI. This CDR3 is 14 amino acids long. Here the CDR3 DNA reads TGTGCCAGCAGTCTTGACATTAATCTCTATGGCTACACCTTC. Its protein product is CASSLDINLYGYTF.

V usage is TRBV7-9 and J usage is TRBJ1-2; the D gene is possibly TRBD1 (6 bases). Germline CDR1 SEHNR, CDR2 FQNEAQ (reference sequence). V was clipped by 5 bases and J by 11 bases, with 21 bases between them. CDR3 length: 14 residues. This CDR3 reads CASSKGGSDYGYTF. The CDR3 nucleotides read TGTGCCAGCAGCAAGGGGGGGAGTGATTACGGGTACACCTTC.

The chain joins TRBV11-2 to TRBJ1-2, with 8 bases aligning to TRBD1. CDR3 length equals 18 residues. Germline V CDR1 and CDR2: SGHAT, FQNNGV. Losses at the gene ends were 4 bases for V and 0 bases for J; bases not matched to a gene: 13. The CDR3 coding sequence is TGTGCCAGCAGCTCCTTAAGGGACAGGACGCTACCTAACTATGGCTACACCTTC. It encodes CASSSLRDRTLPNYGYTF.

The rearrangement links TRBV4-2 to TRBJ1-6, with D unclear. Germline V gives CDR1 LGHNA, CDR2 YNFKEQ. This CDR3 contains 15 residues. Trimming removed 4 bases from V and 6 bases from J, with 13 bases in between. The CDR3 sequence: CASSPRMSPNSPLHF. The CDR3, as DNA: TGTGCCAGCAGCCCCCGCATGAGTCCTAATTCACCCCTCCACTTT.

V usage is TRBV9 and J usage is TRBJ1-1; 8 positions match TRBD1. The CDR3 covers 15 residues. The V gene end was trimmed by 3 bases and the J gene end by 0 bases; junction bases not matched to a gene: 4. The germline gives CDR1 SGDLS, CDR2 YYNGEE. In DNA form, the CDR3 reads TGTGCCAGCAGCGCAACAGGGGGATTGAACACTGAAGCTTTCTTT. This encodes CASSATGGLNTEAFF.

CDR3 amino acids: CASSFRGQGLNYGYTF. The CDR3 region has the DNA TGTGCCAGCAGTTTTAGGGGCCAGGGGCTTAACTATGGCTACACCTTC. This chain joins TRBV27 and TRBJ1-2, with D perhaps TRBD1 (6 bases). Trimming shortened V by 3 bases and J by 1 base, and 15 bases separated the two germline ends. The CDR3 runs to 16 residues. Germline lookup yields CDR1 MNHEY and CDR2 SMNVEV (reference sequence).